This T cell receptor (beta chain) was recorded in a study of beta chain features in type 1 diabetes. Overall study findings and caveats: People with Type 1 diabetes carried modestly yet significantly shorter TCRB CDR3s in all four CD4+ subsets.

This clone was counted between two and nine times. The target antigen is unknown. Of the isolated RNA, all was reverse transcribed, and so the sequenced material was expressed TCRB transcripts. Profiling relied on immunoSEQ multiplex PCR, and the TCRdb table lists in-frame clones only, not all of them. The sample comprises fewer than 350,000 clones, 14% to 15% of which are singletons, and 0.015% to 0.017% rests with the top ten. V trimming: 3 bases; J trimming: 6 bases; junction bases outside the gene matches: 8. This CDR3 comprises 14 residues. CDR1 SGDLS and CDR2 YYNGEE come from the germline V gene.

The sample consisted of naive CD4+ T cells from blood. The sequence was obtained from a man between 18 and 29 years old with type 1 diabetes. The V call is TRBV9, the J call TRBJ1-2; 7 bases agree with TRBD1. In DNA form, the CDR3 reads TGTGCCAGCAGCGCTCCTGACAGGGTTCATGGCTACACCTTC. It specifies CASSAPDRVHGYTF.